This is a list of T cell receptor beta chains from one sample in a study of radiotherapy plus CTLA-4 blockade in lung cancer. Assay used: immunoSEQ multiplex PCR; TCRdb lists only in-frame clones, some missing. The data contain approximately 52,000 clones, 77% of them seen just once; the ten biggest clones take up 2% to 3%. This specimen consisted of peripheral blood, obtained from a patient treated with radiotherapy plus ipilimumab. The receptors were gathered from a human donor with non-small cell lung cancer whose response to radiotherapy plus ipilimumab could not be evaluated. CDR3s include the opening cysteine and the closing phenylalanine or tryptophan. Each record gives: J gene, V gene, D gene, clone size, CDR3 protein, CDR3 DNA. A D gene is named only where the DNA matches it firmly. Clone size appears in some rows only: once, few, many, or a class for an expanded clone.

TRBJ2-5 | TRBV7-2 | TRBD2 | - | CASSRSGGLETQYF | TGTGCCAGCAGCCGAAGCGGGGGGCTAGAGACCCAGTACTTC
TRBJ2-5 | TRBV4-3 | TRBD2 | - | CASSQDSGLPLSSQYF | TGCGCCAGCAGCCAGGATAGCGGGCTCCCCCTAAGTTCGCAGTACTTC
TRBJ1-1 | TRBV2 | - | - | CASIGKAAFF | TGTGCCAGCATCGGCAAAGCGGCTTTCTTT
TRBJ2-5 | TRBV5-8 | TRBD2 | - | CASSSGTSGSGLETQYF | TGTGCCAGCAGCTCCGGGACTAGCGGGAGTGGTTTAGAGACCCAGTACTTC
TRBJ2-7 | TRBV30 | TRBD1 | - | CAWRTGQKAYEQYF | TGTGCCTGGAGGACGGGACAGAAGGCCTACGAGCAGTACTTC
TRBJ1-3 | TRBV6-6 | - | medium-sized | CASSYGAYSGNTIYF | TGTGCCAGCAGTTACGGGGCCTACTCTGGAAACACCATATATTTT
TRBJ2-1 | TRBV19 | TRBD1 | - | CASSESPTGHNEQFF | TGTGCCAGTAGTGAAAGCCCGACAGGGCACAATGAGCAGTTCTTC
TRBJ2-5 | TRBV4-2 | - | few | CASSQDTTGDKGETQYF | TGTGCCAGCAGCCAAGATACAACGGGAGATAAGGGGGAGACCCAGTACTTC
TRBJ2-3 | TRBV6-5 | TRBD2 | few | CASSGTSGSSDTQYF | TGTGCCAGCAGTGGGACTAGCGGGAGTTCAGATACGCAGTATTTT
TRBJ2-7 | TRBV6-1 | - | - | CASSVGYEQYF | TGTGCCAGCAGTGTCGGCTACGAGCAGTACTTC
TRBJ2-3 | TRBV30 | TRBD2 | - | CAWSVALAGGNTQYF | TGTGCCTGGAGTGTGGCACTAGCGGGAGGAAATACGCAGTATTTT
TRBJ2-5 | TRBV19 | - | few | CASSGPTETQYF | TGTGCCAGTAGTGGGCCCACCGAGACCCAGTACTTC
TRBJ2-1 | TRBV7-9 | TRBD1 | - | CASSYPGQGHNEQFF | TGTGCCAGCAGCTACCCGGGACAGGGCCACAATGAGCAGTTCTTC
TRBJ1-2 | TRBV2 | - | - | CASSEIEYYGYTF | TGTGCCAGCAGTGAAATAGAGTACTATGGCTACACCTTC
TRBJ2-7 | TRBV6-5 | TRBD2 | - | CASRSSGRARDEQYF | TGTGCCAGCAGAAGTAGCGGGAGGGCCAGGGACGAGCAGTACTTC
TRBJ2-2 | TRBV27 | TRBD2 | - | CASSPPLAGGPLITGELFF | TGTGCCAGCAGTCCACCCCTAGCGGGAGGGCCTTTGATCACCGGGGAGCTGTTTTTT
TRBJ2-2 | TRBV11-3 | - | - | CANQKTSFNTGELFF | TGTGCCAACCAAAAGACTAGTTTTAACACCGGGGAGCTGTTTTTT
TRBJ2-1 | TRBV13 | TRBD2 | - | CASSSSLAGAYNEQFF | TGTGCCAGCAGCTCGTCCCTAGCGGGGGCTTACAATGAGCAGTTCTTC
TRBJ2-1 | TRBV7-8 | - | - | CASSLGEAGLAFF | TGTGCCAGCAGCCTCGGGGAGGCGGGATTGGCGTTCTTC
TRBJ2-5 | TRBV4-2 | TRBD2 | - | CASSLLGTSGPQETQYF | TGTGCCAGCAGCCTCCTTGGAACTAGCGGGCCCCAAGAGACCCAGTACTTC
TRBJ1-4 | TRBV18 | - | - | CASSRTGGRTNEKLFF | TGTGCCAGCTCACGGACGGGGGGGCGAACTAATGAAAAACTGTTTTTT
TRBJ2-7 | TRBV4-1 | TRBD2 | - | CASSQVGSGSGYEQYF | TGCGCCAGCAGCCAAGTGGGTAGCGGGAGTGGCTACGAGCAGTACTTC
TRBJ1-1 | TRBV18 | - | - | CASSPVGDSTEAFF | TGTGCCAGCTCACCAGTCGGGGATAGCACTGAAGCTTTCTTT
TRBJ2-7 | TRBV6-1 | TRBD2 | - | CASSDPRGGGGYEQYF | TGTGCCAGCAGTGACCCGCGGGGGGGCGGGGGATACGAGCAGTACTTC
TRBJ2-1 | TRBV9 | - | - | CASSAGPAPRGEQFF | TGTGCCAGCAGCGCCGGACCCGCACCCCGGGGTGAGCAGTTCTTC
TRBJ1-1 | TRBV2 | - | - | CASSEAQGWTEAFF | TGTGCCAGCAGTGAAGCGCAGGGATGGACTGAAGCTTTCTTT
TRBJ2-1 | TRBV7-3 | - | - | CASSPGYVYNEQFF | TGTGCCAGCAGCCCGGGGTACGTCTACAATGAGCAGTTCTTC
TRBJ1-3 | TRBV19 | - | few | CASRSGAGNTIYF | TGTGCCAGTAGATCAGGGGCTGGAAACACCATATATTTT
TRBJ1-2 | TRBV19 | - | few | CASKDGLYGYTF | TGTGCCAGTAAGGACGGACTCTATGGCTACACCTTC
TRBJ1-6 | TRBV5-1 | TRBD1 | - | CASSWGDSNSPLHF | TGCGCCAGCAGCTGGGGGGACAGTAATTCACCCCTCCACTTT
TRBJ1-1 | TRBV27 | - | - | CASRDLRQNTEAFF | TGTGCCAGTCGAGACCTTAGACAAAACACTGAAGCTTTCTTT
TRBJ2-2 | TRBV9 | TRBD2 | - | CASSSLGLVPTGELFF | TGTGCCAGCAGCTCCCTAGGACTAGTCCCCACCGGGGAGCTGTTTTTT
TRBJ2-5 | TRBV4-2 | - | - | CASSQGPAGMETQYF | TGTGCCAGCAGCCAAGGTCCGGCAGGGATGGAGACCCAGTACTTC
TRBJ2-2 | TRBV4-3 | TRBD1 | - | CASSQGIAGQGLTGELFF | TGCGCCAGCAGCCAAGGGATCGCGGGACAGGGGTTGACCGGGGAGCTGTTTTTT
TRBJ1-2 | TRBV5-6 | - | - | CASSLNRLNYGYTF | TGTGCCAGCAGCTTGAACAGATTAAACTATGGCTACACCTTC
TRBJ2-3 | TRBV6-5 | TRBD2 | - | CASSLGVAGDTQYF | TGTGCCAGCAGCCTGGGTGTAGCGGGAGATACGCAGTATTTT
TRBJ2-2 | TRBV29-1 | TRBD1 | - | CSTHGQGFNTGELFF | TGCAGCACACACGGACAGGGCTTTAACACCGGGGAGCTGTTTTTT
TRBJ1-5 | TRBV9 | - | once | CASSVGSGDQPQHF | TGTGCCAGCAGCGTAGGGTCTGGAGATCAGCCCCAGCATTTT
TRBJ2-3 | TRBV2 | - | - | CASSEEDYRDTQYF | TGTGCCAGCAGTGAAGAAGACTATAGAGATACGCAGTATTTT
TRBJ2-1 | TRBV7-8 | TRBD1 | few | CASRDDRGPYNEQFF | TGTGCCAGCAGGGATGACAGGGGACCCTACAATGAGCAGTTCTTC
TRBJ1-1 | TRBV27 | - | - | CATSLGMNTEAFF | TGTGCCACCAGTCTCGGGATGAACACTGAAGCTTTCTTT
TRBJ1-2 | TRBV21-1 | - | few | CASSKEPMLRAGNPKGDGYTF | TGTGCCAGCAGCAAAGAGCCAATGCTCAGGGCAGGGAATCCCAAAGGGGATGGCTACACCTTC
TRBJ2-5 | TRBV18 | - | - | CASSPPYQGEETQYF | TGTGCCAGCTCACCACCGTACCAGGGTGAAGAGACCCAGTACTTC
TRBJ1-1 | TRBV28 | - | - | CASSLLERGAWGAFF | TGTGCCAGCAGTTTATTGGAGCGGGGGGCGTGGGGAGCTTTCTTT
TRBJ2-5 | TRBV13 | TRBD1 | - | CASSPGQGGETQYF | TGTGCCAGCAGCCCGGGACAGGGTGGAGAGACCCAGTACTTC
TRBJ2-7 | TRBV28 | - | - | CASSPRQRLPPQEYF | TGTGCCAGCAGTCCCCGACAACGGCTACCACCCCAGGAGTACTTC
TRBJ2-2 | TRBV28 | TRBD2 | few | CASSGTSGNGELFF | TGTGCCAGCAGTGGGACTAGCGGGAACGGGGAGCTGTTTTTT
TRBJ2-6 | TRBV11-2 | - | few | CASSLMESGANVLTF | TGTGCCAGCAGCTTAATGGAGTCTGGGGCCAACGTCCTGACTTTC
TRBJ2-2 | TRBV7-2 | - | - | CASSHPSGWETGELFF | TGTGCCAGCAGCCACCCTTCGGGGTGGGAAACCGGGGAGCTGTTTTTT
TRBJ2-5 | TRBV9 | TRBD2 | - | CASSERGGSGRRDETQYF | TGTGCCAGCAGCGAGAGGGGGGGGAGCGGGAGAAGGGATGAGACCCAGTACTTC
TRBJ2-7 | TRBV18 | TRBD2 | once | CASSPLTSGRNRRYEQYF | TGTGCCAGCTCACCTCTGACTAGCGGAAGGAACCGTAGGTACGAGCAGTACTTC